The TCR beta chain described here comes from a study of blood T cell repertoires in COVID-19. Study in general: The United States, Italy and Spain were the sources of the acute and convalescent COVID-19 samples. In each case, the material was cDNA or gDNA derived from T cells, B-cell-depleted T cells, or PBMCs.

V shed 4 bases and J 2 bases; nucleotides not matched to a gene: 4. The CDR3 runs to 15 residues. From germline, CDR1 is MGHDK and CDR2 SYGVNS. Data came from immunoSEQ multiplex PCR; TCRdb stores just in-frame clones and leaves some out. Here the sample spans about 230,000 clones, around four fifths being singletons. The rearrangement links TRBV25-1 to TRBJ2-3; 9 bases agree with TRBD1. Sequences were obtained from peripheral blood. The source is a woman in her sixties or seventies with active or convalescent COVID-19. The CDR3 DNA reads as TGTGCCAGCAGTGGAGGGACAGGGATCACAGATACGCAGTATTTT. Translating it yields CASSGGTGITDTQYF. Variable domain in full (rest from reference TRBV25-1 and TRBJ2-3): EADIYQTPRYLVIGTGKKITLECSQTMGHDKMYWYQQDPGMELHLIHYSYGVNSTEKGDLSSESTVSRIRTEHFPLTLESARPSHTSQYLCASSGGTGITDTQYFGPGTRLTVL.